This section outlines one T cell receptor (beta chain) sequence together with its context. TCRdb's copy holds only in-frame clones and misses some; the assay was immunoSEQ multiplex PCR. The sample has 45,000 to 50,000 clones, under 85% seen once. The entry originates in a study of T cells in tumors after PD-1 blockade. The sequence derives from a human donor with advanced basal cell or squamous cell carcinoma (not recorded which). The specimen comprised PBMCs, sampled before anti-PD-1 therapy.

CDR3 sequence: CATPPTGNYEQYF. In nucleotides, the CDR3 is TGTGCCACCCCTCCGACAGGAAACTACGAGCAGTACTTC. The chain employs TRBV6-5 and TRBJ2-7, with D maybe TRBD1 (6 bases). The CDR3 loop spans 13 amino acids. V lost 10 bases and J lost 3, with 16 bases in between. Germline CDR1 is MNHEY and CDR2 is SVGAGI.